The 18 T cell receptor beta chains given below trace back to one sample, sequenced in a study of blood T cell repertoires in COVID-19. Using immunoSEQ multiplex PCR, the repertoire was profiled, and TCRdb retains in-frame clones only, with some absent. The table includes 65,000 to 70,000 clones, 75% to 90% detected once. Sequencing was performed on peripheral blood. The source is a man aged 50 or older with active COVID-19.

This clone showed up just a few times. The rearrangement joins TRBV4-1 to TRBJ2-1, with D hard to call. Trimming cost V 0 bases and J 4 bases, with 7 bases left between them. The V gene's germline CDR1 is MGHRA and CDR2 YSYEKL. There are 14 residues in the CDR3. Here the CDR3 reads CASSQEERYNEQFF. The CDR3 nucleotides are TGCGCCAGCAGCCAAGAAGAGAGATACAATGAGCAGTTCTTC.

The rearrangement joins TRBV29-1 to TRBJ2-7; no reliable D call. The CDR3 covers 11 residues. V lost 5 bases and J 1 base, leaving 6 bases between the germline ends. Germline lookup yields CDR1 SQVTM and CDR2 ANQGSEA. The chain's CDR3 is CSVLESYEQYF. The CDR3 DNA is TGCAGCGTTTTAGAGTCCTACGAGCAGTACTTC.

The chain links TRBV28 to TRBJ1-2; D is unclear. This CDR3 is built from 11 residues. The V end was cut by 4 bases, the J end by 5 bases, with 5 bases between. The germline gives CDR1 MDHEN, CDR2 SYDVKM. CDR3 coding DNA: TGTGCCAGCAGTTCGTTTTATGGCTACACCTTC. Protein product: CASSSFYGYTF.

The V gene is TRBV5-1, the J gene TRBJ2-4; D is possibly TRBD2 (6 bases). The CDR3 runs 15 residues. Per germline, CDR1 SGHRS and CDR2 YFSETQ. V dropped 0 bases and J dropped 0 bases, with 7 bases sitting between them. The CDR3: CASSLAAGAKNIQYF. The DNA of the CDR3 is TGCGCCAGCAGCTTGGCAGCGGGAGCCAAAAACATTCAGTACTTC.

The J gene is TRBJ2-3, the V gene TRBV14, with TRBD2 matching over 8 bases. The CDR3 length is 15 residues. V trimming: 2 bases; J trimming: 6 bases; junction bases outside the gene matches: 7. Germline-derived CDR1 and CDR2 are SGHDN and FVKESK. CDR3 amino acids: CASSQRGSGVDTQYF. The CDR3 nucleotides are TGTGCCAGCAGCCAACGGGGTAGCGGGGTTGATACGCAGTATTTT.

A few counts support this clone. V is TRBV28 and J is TRBJ2-7, with 13 nucleotides matching TRBD2. J was trimmed by 2 bases and V by 1 base; bases with no gene match: 5. This CDR3 spans 17 amino acids. Germline values: CDR1 MDHEN, CDR2 SYDVKM. CDR3 region: CASSLFLLAGGTYEQYF. As DNA, the CDR3 is TGTGCCAGCAGTTTATTTTTACTAGCGGGAGGGACCTACGAGCAGTACTTC.

This sequence joins TRBV7-2 and TRBJ2-5, with D unclear. Trimming removed 3 bases from V and 2 bases from J, with 7 bases in between. In germline, CDR1 is SGHTA, CDR2 FQGNSA. There are 13 residues in the CDR3. The CDR3, as DNA: TGTGCCAGCAGCTTTCAACAGCAAGAGACCCAGTACTTC. Translated, it gives CASSFQQQETQYF.

In nucleotides, the CDR3 is TGTGCCAGCCGCGGGCAGTCGTCGCGGGTAGGGCAGTTCTTC. It codes for CASRGQSSRVGQFF. This chain connects TRBV19 to TRBJ2-1; weak D call: TRBD2 (5 bases). The CDR3 sequence is 14 residues long. The ends were cut back, 9 bases at V and 12 bases at J, with 24 bases in the middle. CDR1 and CDR2 from the germline V gene are LNHDA and SQIVND (reference sequence).

This chain links TRBV30 with TRBJ1-6; D remains ambiguous. Trimming left V 4 bases short and J 14 bases short, with 15 bases between. Germline CDR1 and CDR2: GTSNPN and SVGIG (reference sequence). The CDR3 consists of 12 residues. The CDR3 here is CAWTRGDSTLHF. In DNA form, the CDR3 reads TGTGCCTGGACACGTGGAGATAGCACCCTCCACTTT.

The chain links TRBV6-2 or TRBV6-3 to TRBJ2-3, with 12 bases lining up with TRBD2. Looked up from germline, CDR1 is MNHEY and CDR2 is SVGEGT. The CDR3 extends over 19 amino acids. J lost 0 bases, V lost 2 bases, and 9 bases had no gene match. The CDR3 here is CASSYGETSGRPSTDTQYF. The CDR3 DNA follows: TGTGCCAGCAGTTACGGCGAGACTAGCGGGAGACCCAGCACAGATACGCAGTATTTT.

This clone has only a few counts. The rearrangement links TRBV10-3 to TRBJ1-2; D uncertain. Trimming cost V 2 bases and J 3 bases, with 13 bases left between them. This CDR3 region has 15 residues. Germline V lookup: CDR1 ENHRY, CDR2 SYGVKD. The CDR3 region has the DNA TGTGCCATCAGTGAGGGGCGGGCCTTCGACTATGGCTACACCTTC. This codes for CAISEGRAFDYGYTF.

This rearrangement joins TRBV12-3 or TRBV12-4 to TRBJ1-6, with D uncertain. Trimming took off 4 bases at V and 7 bases at J, with 8 bases between the two ends. This CDR3 region has 13 residues. The CDR3 nucleotides are TGTGCCAGCAGTTCTACTCCCAATTCACCCCTCCACTTT. Translating gives CASSSTPNSPLHF.

The chain is built from TRBV10-3 and TRBJ1-2; 8 bases align to TRBD1. The CDR3 is 16 amino acids. V lost 0 bases to trimming and J lost 2 bases; unmatched junction nucleotides: 5. Looked up from germline, CDR1 is ENHRY and CDR2 is SYGVKD. This CDR3 is CAISESGQVINYGYTF. CDR3 nucleotide sequence: TGTGCCATCAGTGAGTCGGGACAGGTGATAAACTATGGCTACACCTTC.

This clone was counted once. The J gene is TRBJ1-2, the V gene TRBV30; D ambiguous. Germline assignment: CDR1 GTSNPN and CDR2 SVGIG (reference sequence). With 1 base removed from V and 2 bases from J, the gap between germline ends came to 11 bases. The CDR3 is 14 amino acids. The CDR3 DNA follows: TGTGCCTGGAGTGCACTTATCGCAAACTATGGCTACACCTTC. Translating gives CAWSALIANYGYTF.

This chain links TRBV27 with TRBJ1-1; D remains ambiguous. Deletions cut 4 bases from V and 0 bases from J, with 9 bases between. The germline CDR1 and CDR2 sequences are MNHEY and SMNVEV (reference sequence). The CDR3 extends over 14 amino acids. The CDR3 bases are TGTGCCAGCAGTTCTTCAGAAGTGAACACTGAAGCTTTCTTT. Protein product: CASSSSEVNTEAFF.

This chain links TRBV9 with TRBJ1-4; tentative D call: TRBD1 (5 bases). The length of the CDR3 is 15 residues. The germline V gene has CDR1 SGDLS and CDR2 YYNGEE. V was cut by 1 base and J by 2 bases, with 9 bases left in between. CDR3 DNA sequence: TGTGCCAGCAGCGTATGGGGCGAGACTAATGAAAAACTGTTTTTT. Translating it yields CASSVWGETNEKLFF.

The chain has TRBV28 and TRBJ2-7, with 7 bases aligning to TRBD1. With V trimmed by 6 bases and J by 6 bases, 11 bases remained unmatched. CDR3 length: 14 residues. CDR1 is MDHEN, CDR2 SYDVKM, per germline. The CDR3 spells CASRLTGPKAEQYF. The CDR3 nucleotides are TGTGCCAGCAGATTGACAGGGCCTAAAGCCGAGCAGTACTTC.

The chain has TRBV10-2 and TRBJ1-1; D is perhaps TRBD1 (5 bases). Germline V gene sequence: CDR1 WSHSY, CDR2 SAAADI. The CDR3 is 15 residues long. Trimming removed 4 bases at V and 4 bases at J, with 16 bases between. CDR3 DNA: TGCGCCAGCAGTGGTGGAAGGGGCTCGGGCACTGAAGCTTTCTTT. Protein product: CASSGGRGSGTEAFF.